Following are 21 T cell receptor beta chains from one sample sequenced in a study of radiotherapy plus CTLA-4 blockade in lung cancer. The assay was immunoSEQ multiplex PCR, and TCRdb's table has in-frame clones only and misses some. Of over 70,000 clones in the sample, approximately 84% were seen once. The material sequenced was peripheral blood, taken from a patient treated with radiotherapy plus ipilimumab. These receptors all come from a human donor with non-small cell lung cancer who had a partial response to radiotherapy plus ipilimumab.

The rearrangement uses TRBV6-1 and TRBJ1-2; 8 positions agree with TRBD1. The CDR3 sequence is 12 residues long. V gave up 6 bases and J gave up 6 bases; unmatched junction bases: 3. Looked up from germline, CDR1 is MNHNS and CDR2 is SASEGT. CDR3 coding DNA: TGTGCCAGCAGGCGACAGGGGAATGGCTACACCTTC. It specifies CASRRQGNGYTF.

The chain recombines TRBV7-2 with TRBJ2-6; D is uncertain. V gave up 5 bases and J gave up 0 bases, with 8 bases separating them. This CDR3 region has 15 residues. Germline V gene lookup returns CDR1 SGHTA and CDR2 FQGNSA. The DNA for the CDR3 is TGTGCCAGCAGCATGCAGGTCTCTGGGGCCAACGTCCTGACTTTC. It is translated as CASSMQVSGANVLTF.

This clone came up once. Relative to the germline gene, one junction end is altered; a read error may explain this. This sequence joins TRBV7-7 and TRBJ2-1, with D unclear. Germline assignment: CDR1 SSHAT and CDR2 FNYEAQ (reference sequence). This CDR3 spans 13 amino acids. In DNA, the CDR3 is TGTGCTAGCAGCTTAGATCCTGGCAACCTGCAGTTCTTC. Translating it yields CASSLDPGNLQFF.

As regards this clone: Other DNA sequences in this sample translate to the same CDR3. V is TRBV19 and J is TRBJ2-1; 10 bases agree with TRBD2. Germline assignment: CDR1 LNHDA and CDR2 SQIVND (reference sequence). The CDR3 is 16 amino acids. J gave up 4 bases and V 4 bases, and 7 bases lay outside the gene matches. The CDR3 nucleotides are TGTGCCAGTAGTACCCTAGCGGGAGCTTCGTACAATGAGCAGTTCTTC. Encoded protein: CASSTLAGASYNEQFF.

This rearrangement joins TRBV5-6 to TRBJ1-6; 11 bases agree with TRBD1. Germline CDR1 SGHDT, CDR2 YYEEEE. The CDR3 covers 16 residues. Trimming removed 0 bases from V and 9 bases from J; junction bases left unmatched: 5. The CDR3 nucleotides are TGTGCCAGCAGCTTGGCCTCAGGACAGGGGGCTTCACCCCTCCACTTT. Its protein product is CASSLASGQGASPLHF.

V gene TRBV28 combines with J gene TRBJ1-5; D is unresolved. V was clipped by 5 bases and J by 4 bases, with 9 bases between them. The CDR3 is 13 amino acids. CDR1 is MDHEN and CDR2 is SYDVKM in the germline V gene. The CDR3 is CASSRQVNQPQHF. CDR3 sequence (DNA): TGTGCCAGCAGTCGCCAGGTAAATCAGCCCCAGCATTTT.

CDR3 coding DNA: TGTGCCAGCAGCTTAGTTGGTGGGGCAGTCTATGGCTACACCTTC. As protein: CASSLVGGAVYGYTF. This chain connects TRBV7-9 to TRBJ1-2, with D possibly TRBD1 on 5 matching bases. Trimming stripped 1 base from V and 4 bases from J, with 13 bases between. Looked up from germline, CDR1 is SEHNR and CDR2 is FQNEAQ (reference sequence). The CDR3 runs to 15 residues.

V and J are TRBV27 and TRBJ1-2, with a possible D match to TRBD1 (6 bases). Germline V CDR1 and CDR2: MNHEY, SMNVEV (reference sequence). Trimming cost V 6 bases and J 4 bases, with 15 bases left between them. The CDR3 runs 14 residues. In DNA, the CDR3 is TGTGCCAGCAGAAAAGGGGGGGGCGGCTATGGCTACACCTTC. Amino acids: CASRKGGGGYGYTF.

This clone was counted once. CDR3 sequence reads: CASSVGQAPSTGELFF. CDR3 sequence (DNA): TGTGCCAGCAGCGTCGGACAGGCCCCGAGCACCGGGGAGCTGTTTTTT. The rearrangement uses TRBV9 and TRBJ2-2, with 7 bases lining up with TRBD1. The germline V gene has CDR1 SGDLS and CDR2 YYNGEE. V was pared by 2 bases and J by 4 bases, with 8 bases of the junction left unmatched. This CDR3 region has 16 residues. Combining the CDR3 with reference TRBV9 and TRBJ2-2 gives the whole variable domain DSGVTQTPKHLITATGQRVTLRCSPRSGDLSVYWYQQSLDQGLQFLIQYYNGEERAKGNILERFSAQQFPDLHSELNLSSLELGDSALYFCASSVGQAPSTGELFFGEGSRLTVL.

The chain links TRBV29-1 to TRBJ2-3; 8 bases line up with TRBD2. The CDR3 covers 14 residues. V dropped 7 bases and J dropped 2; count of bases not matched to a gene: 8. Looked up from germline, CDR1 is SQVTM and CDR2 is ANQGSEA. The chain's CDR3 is CSGKTGLATDTQYF. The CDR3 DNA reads TGCAGCGGTAAAACTGGACTAGCCACAGATACGCAGTATTTT.

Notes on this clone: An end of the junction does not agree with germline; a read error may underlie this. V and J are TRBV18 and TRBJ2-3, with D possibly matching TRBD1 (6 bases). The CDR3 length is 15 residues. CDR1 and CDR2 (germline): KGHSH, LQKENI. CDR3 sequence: CTSSGAQGYTDTQYF. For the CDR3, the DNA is TGTACCAGCTCAGGGGCCCAGGGCTACACAGATACGCAGTATTTT.

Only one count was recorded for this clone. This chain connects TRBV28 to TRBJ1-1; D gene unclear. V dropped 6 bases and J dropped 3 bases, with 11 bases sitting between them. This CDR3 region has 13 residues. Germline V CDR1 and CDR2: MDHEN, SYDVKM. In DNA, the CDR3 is TGTGCCAGCAGGACCCACGGGTACACTGAAGCTTTCTTT. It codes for CASRTHGYTEAFF.

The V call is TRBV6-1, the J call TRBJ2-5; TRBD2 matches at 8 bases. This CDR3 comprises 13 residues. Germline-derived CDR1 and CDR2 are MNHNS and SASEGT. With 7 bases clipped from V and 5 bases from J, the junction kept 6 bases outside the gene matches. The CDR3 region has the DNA TGTGCCAGCATGGTAGCGGGAAGGGAGACCCAGTACTTC. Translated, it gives CASMVAGRETQYF.

The CDR3 spells CASSLLGTGNTYQPQHF. CDR3 nucleotides: TGTGCCAGCAGTTTACTTGGGACAGGGAATACTTACCAGCCCCAGCATTTT. The V gene is TRBV28, the J gene TRBJ1-5, with TRBD1 matching 9 bases. Losses at the gene ends were 2 bases for V and 7 bases for J; bases not matched to a gene: 12. The CDR3 contains 17 residues. Germline V gives CDR1 MDHEN, CDR2 SYDVKM.

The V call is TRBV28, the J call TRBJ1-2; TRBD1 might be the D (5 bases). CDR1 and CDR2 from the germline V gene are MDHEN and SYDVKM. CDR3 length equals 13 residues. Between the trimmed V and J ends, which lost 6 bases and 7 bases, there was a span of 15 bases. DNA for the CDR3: TGTGCCAGCAGCAAAACAGGCCAGGGTGGCTACACCTTC. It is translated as CASSKTGQGGYTF.

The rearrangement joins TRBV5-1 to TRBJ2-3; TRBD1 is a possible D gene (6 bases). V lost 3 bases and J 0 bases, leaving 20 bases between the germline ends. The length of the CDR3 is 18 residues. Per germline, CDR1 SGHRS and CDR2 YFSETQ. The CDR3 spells CASSSTGPFTSSTDTQYF. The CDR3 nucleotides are TGCGCCAGCAGCTCAACAGGGCCCTTTACCTCTAGCACAGATACGCAGTATTTT. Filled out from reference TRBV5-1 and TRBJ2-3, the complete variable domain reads KAGVTQTPRYLIKTRGQQVTLSCSPISGHRSVSWYQQTPGQGLQFLFEYFSETQRNKGNFPGRFSGRQFSNSRSEMNVSTLELGDSALYLCASSSTGPFTSSTDTQYFGPGTRLTVL.

As DNA, the CDR3 is TGTGCCACCAGCAGAGGCGACAGGGGGAACACTGAAGCTTTCTTT. This codes for CATSRGDRGNTEAFF. The chain employs TRBV15 and TRBJ1-1; 8 bases line up with TRBD1. Germline V lookup: CDR1 LNHNV, CDR2 YYDKDF (reference sequence). V dropped 1 base and J dropped 1; count of bases not matched to a gene: 2. The CDR3 extends over 15 amino acids.

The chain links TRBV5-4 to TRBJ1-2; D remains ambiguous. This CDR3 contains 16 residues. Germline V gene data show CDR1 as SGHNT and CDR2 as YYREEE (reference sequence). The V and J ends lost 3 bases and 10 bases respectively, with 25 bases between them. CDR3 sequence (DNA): TGTGCCAGCAGCTCACAAAACCCAGACATCCCCTGGTCCTACACCTTC. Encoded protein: CASSSQNPDIPWSYTF.

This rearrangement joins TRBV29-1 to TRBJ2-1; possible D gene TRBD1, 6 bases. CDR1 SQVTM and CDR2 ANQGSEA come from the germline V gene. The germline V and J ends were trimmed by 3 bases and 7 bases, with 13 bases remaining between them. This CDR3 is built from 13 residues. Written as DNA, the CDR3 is TGCAGCGTTGAGCCCAGGGGTGGTAATGAGCAGTTCTTC. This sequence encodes CSVEPRGGNEQFF.

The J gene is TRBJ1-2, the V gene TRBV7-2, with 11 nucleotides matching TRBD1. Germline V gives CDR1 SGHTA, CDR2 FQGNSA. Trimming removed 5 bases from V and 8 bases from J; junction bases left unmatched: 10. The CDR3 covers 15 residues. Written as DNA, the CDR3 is TGTGCCAGCAGCCAAACTGGACAGGGGGCGTTGGGCTACACCTTC. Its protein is CASSQTGQGALGYTF.

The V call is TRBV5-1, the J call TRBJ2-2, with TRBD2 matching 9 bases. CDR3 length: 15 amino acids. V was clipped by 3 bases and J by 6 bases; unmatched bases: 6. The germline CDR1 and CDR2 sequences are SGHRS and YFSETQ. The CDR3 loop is CASSSQVAGAGELFF. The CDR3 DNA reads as TGCGCCAGCAGCTCCCAGGTAGCGGGAGCCGGGGAGCTGTTTTTT.